Shown below are 25 T cell receptor beta chains from a single sample sequenced in a study of blood T cell repertoires in COVID-19. Using immunoSEQ multiplex PCR, the repertoire was profiled, and TCRdb retains in-frame clones only, with some absent. Among hundreds of thousands of clones listed, around 86% were seen once. Source material: peripheral blood. These TCRs come from a man in his 60s who had recovered from COVID-19.

CDR3 sequence reads: CATTLGYVTGGYTF. CDR3 sequence (DNA): TGTGCCACCACGTTGGGGTATGTCACAGGTGGCTACACCTTC. The chain carries TRBV19 and TRBJ1-2; a possible D gene is TRBD1 (5 bases). V was clipped by 10 bases and J by 7 bases, with 22 bases between them. Germline CDR1 is LNHDA and CDR2 is SQIVND (reference sequence). The CDR3 is made up of 14 amino acids.

The chain links TRBV7-2 to TRBJ1-2, with a tentative D call TRBD1 (6 bases). The CDR3 is made up of 13 amino acids. Germline-derived CDR1 and CDR2 are SGHTA and FQGNSA. V was shortened by 8 bases and J by 5 bases, with 15 bases between the two germline ends. The CDR3 bases are TGTGCCAGCGGAAGCAGGGGTGGGTATGGCTACACCTTC. Amino acids: CASGSRGGYGYTF.

This clone has only one observation. The rearrangement links TRBV5-4 to TRBJ1-2, with 10 bases fitting TRBD1. There are 14 residues in the CDR3. Unmatched junction bases numbered 5, after V lost 3 bases and J lost 6 bases. Germline CDR1 is SGHNT and CDR2 is YYREEE (reference sequence). The CDR3 sequence is CASSWDRGDDGYTF. The CDR3 nucleotides read TGTGCCAGCAGCTGGGACAGGGGAGATGATGGCTACACCTTC.

This rearrangement joins TRBV6-6 to TRBJ2-3; unclear D gene. Germline CDR1 reads MNHNY; CDR2 reads SVGAGI (reference sequence). The CDR3 spans 12 residues. The germline V and J ends were trimmed by 4 bases and 2 bases, with 4 bases remaining between them. The CDR3 DNA reads as TGTGCCAGCAGTTCCTTCACAGATACGCAGTATTTT. Protein: CASSSFTDTQYF.

This clone was recorded once. V is TRBV4-3 and J is TRBJ2-3; 12 bases agree with TRBD2. V lost 5 bases to trimming and J lost 3 bases; unmatched junction nucleotides: 3. The germline V gene encodes CDR1 LGHNA and CDR2 YSLEER. The CDR3 is 15 amino acids. CDR3 DNA: TGCGCCAGCAGCTCTAGCGGGAGGGGGACAGATACGCAGTATTTT. It specifies CASSSSGRGTDTQYF.

This chain connects TRBV5-6 to TRBJ1-4; 8 nucleotides line up with TRBD1. CDR3 size: 16 residues. V shed 0 bases, J shed 4 bases, and the junction held 5 bases outside the gene matches. CDR1 and CDR2 from the germline V gene are SGHDT and YYEEEE. CDR3 sequence: CASSLAGTGLNEKLFF. The CDR3 DNA is TGTGCCAGCAGCTTGGCCGGGACAGGCCTTAATGAAAAACTGTTTTTT.

The CDR3 sequence: CAISMGLAGPTDTQYF. Written as DNA, the CDR3 is TGTGCCATCAGCATGGGACTAGCGGGACCCACAGATACGCAGTATTTT. The chain carries TRBV10-3 and TRBJ2-3, with 13 bases aligning to TRBD2. The CDR3 extends over 16 amino acids. The germline gives CDR1 ENHRY, CDR2 SYGVKD. With V trimmed by 6 bases and J by 2 bases, 5 bases remained unmatched.

V usage is TRBV11-2 and J usage is TRBJ1-6; D uncertain. Per the germline V gene, CDR1 is SGHAT and CDR2 is FQNNGV. V gave up 2 bases and J gave up 0 bases, with 8 bases separating them. There are 16 residues in the CDR3. CDR3 bases: TGTGCCAGCAGCTTATATGAGGGCTCCTATAATTCACCCCTCCACTTT. Translated: CASSLYEGSYNSPLHF.

This clone was seen a single time. This chain uses TRBV4-3 with TRBJ2-3; D possibly corresponds to TRBD2 (6 bases). The CDR3 spans 17 residues. CDR1 and CDR2 (germline): LGHNA, YSLEER. With 0 bases removed from V and 2 bases from J, the gap between germline ends came to 15 bases. The CDR3 reads CASSQDQGGSVTDTQYF. The CDR3 DNA reads as TGCGCCAGCAGCCAAGATCAGGGAGGATCAGTCACAGATACGCAGTATTTT.

The rearrangement links TRBV7-3 to TRBJ2-3; no reliable D call. Germline lookup yields CDR1 SGHTA and CDR2 FQGTGA. V was pared by 0 bases and J by 3 bases, with 10 bases between. This CDR3 contains 15 residues. The CDR3 reads CASSLTGTPTDTQYF. CDR3 nucleotides: TGTGCCAGCAGCTTAACGGGCACCCCGACAGATACGCAGTATTTT.

The V and J genes are TRBV5-1 and TRBJ2-6; a possible D gene is TRBD1 (6 bases). V lost 3 bases and J 0 bases, leaving 13 bases between the germline ends. This CDR3 has 17 amino acids. Germline-derived CDR1 and CDR2 are SGHRS and YFSETQ. Here the CDR3 reads CASSSFGTPSGANVLTF. The CDR3 nucleotides are TGCGCCAGCAGCTCCTTCGGGACACCCTCTGGGGCCAACGTCCTGACTTTC.

This chain connects TRBV5-1 to TRBJ2-2; 9 nucleotides line up with TRBD2. This CDR3 comprises 16 residues. J gave up 3 bases and V 1 base, and 4 bases lay outside the gene matches. Per germline, CDR1 SGHRS and CDR2 YFSETQ. The CDR3 sequence: CASSLNSGSYTGELFF. CDR3 nucleotide sequence: TGCGCCAGCAGCTTGAATAGCGGGAGCTACACCGGGGAGCTGTTTTTT. Drawing the rest from reference TRBV5-1 and TRBJ2-2, the complete variable domain is KAGVTQTPRYLIKTRGQQVTLSCSPISGHRSVSWYQQTPGQGLQFLFEYFSETQRNKGNFPGRFSGRQFSNSRSEMNVSTLELGDSALYLCASSLNSGSYTGELFFGEGSRLTVL.

The chain combines TRBV20-1 with TRBJ2-7; the D is unclear. CDR3 size: 10 residues. CDR1 is DFQATT, CDR2 SNEGSKA, per germline (reference sequence). Trimming cost V 6 bases and J 1 base, with 4 bases left between them. This chain's CDR3 is CSAESYEQYF. The CDR3 bases are TGCAGTGCGGAGTCCTACGAGCAGTACTTC.

The V and J genes are TRBV9 and TRBJ2-7; TRBD2 might be the D (5 bases). The germline V and J ends were trimmed by 4 bases and 6 bases, with 11 bases remaining between them. This CDR3 has 12 amino acids. Per the germline V gene, CDR1 is SGDLS and CDR2 is YYNGEE. The CDR3 loop reads CASSPIRGEQYF. The CDR3 DNA sequence: TGTGCCAGCAGCCCAATCCGGGGCGAGCAGTACTTC.

CDR3 amino acids: CASSGGLDIQYF. The CDR3 region has the DNA TGTGCCAGCAGCGGGGGGCTGGACATTCAGTACTTC. The chain has TRBV9 and TRBJ2-4; TRBD1 is a possible D gene (6 bases). Germline CDR1 SGDLS, CDR2 YYNGEE. Trimming pared 3 bases from V and 8 bases from J, leaving 9 bases between. This CDR3 has 12 residues. Supplemented by reference TRBV9 and TRBJ2-4, the full variable domain reads DSGVTQTPKHLITATGQRVTLRCSPRSGDLSVYWYQQSLDQGLQFLIQYYNGEERAKGNILERFSAQQFPDLHSELNLSSLELGDSALYFCASSGGLDIQYFGAGTRLSVL.

This chain connects TRBV5-1 to TRBJ2-5, with D maybe TRBD2 (6 bases). Germline CDR1 is SGHRS and CDR2 is YFSETQ. CDR3 length: 15 residues. V was clipped by 4 bases and J by 5 bases, with 18 bases between them. DNA for the CDR3: TGCGCCAGCAGCCCCGGGACTCCAAAGGGGGAGACCCAGTACTTC. Translating it yields CASSPGTPKGETQYF.

The gene calls are TRBV11-2 and TRBJ2-5, with 7 bases identical to TRBD2. Trimming removed 1 base from V and 4 bases from J; junction bases left unmatched: 6. The germline CDR1 and CDR2 sequences are SGHAT and FQNNGV. This CDR3 has 15 amino acids. The CDR3 is CASSLGGGGRETQYF. The DNA for the CDR3 is TGTGCCAGCAGCTTAGGGGGGGGAGGGAGAGAGACCCAGTACTTC.

This clone was recorded once. CDR3 in amino acids: CASSYGPQRAGELFF. The CDR3 region has the DNA TGTGCCAGCAGTTACGGACCGCAGAGGGCCGGGGAGCTGTTTTTT. This chain links TRBV6-6 with TRBJ2-2; TRBD2 is a possible D gene (5 bases). The germline V and J ends were trimmed by 2 bases and 6 bases, with 13 bases remaining between them. Germline CDR1 MNHNY, CDR2 SVGAGI (reference sequence). The CDR3 spans 15 residues.

The V call is TRBV6-5, the J call TRBJ1-2, with a tentative D call TRBD1 (5 bases). Between the trimmed V and J ends, which lost 6 bases and 2 bases, there was a span of 13 bases. Looked up from germline, CDR1 is MNHEY and CDR2 is SVGAGI. The CDR3 loop spans 14 amino acids. CDR3 sequence reads: CASSVAAGNYGYTF. CDR3 DNA: TGTGCCAGCAGCGTCGCTGCAGGGAACTATGGCTACACCTTC.

This chain uses TRBV3-1 (or the pseudogene TRBV3-2) with TRBJ1-4; the match to TRBD1 covers 10 bases. Germline loops: CDR1 LGHDT, CDR2 YNNKEL (reference sequence). The CDR3 is 14 amino acids. V dropped 6 bases and J dropped 8; count of bases not matched to a gene: 6. CDR3 residues: CASRTGGGGEKLFF. As DNA, the CDR3 is TGTGCCAGCAGGACAGGGGGCGGAGGGGAAAAACTGTTTTTT.

The CDR3 region is CASSSSSLNQPQHF. The CDR3 nucleotides are TGTGCCAGCAGTTCGTCTTCTTTAAATCAGCCCCAGCATTTT. The rearrangement uses TRBV28 and TRBJ1-5; D call uncertain. Germline V lookup: CDR1 MDHEN, CDR2 SYDVKM. The length of the CDR3 is 14 residues. Trimming took 4 bases from V and 4 from J, leaving 11 bases between them.

In the case of this clone: Its ends do not fully match the called genes, so a read error is possible. This chain joins TRBV7-7 and TRBJ2-5; D not resolved. The CDR3 is 12 residues long. Germline V gene sequence: CDR1 SSHAT, CDR2 FNYEAQ (reference sequence). CDR3 bases: TGTGCTAGCACCCGCCCGAGGCTTACCCAGTACTTC. It codes for CASTRPRLTQYF.

The chain couples TRBV7-2 to TRBJ2-1; 10 nucleotides align to TRBD2. CDR1 SGHTA and CDR2 FQGNSA come from the germline V gene. CDR3 length: 15 residues. The V segment lost 5 bases and the J segment 6 bases; nucleotides outside the gene matches: 7. CDR3 residues: CASSRGTSGTNEQFF. The CDR3 nucleotides read TGTGCCAGCAGCCGGGGAACTAGCGGGACCAATGAGCAGTTCTTC.

CDR3: CASSRRTGGPETQYF. The CDR3 nucleotides read TGCGCCAGCAGCCGCCGGACAGGGGGTCCGGAGACCCAGTACTTC. J is TRBJ2-5 and V is TRBV4-3; 10 positions agree with TRBD1. With 4 bases clipped from V and 5 bases from J, the junction kept 7 bases outside the gene matches. CDR3 length: 15 amino acids. The germline CDR1 and CDR2 sequences are LGHNA and YSLEER.

The rearrangement uses TRBV30 and TRBJ2-7; D might be TRBD2 (5 bases). There are 14 residues in the CDR3. Between the trimmed V and J ends, which lost 0 bases and 4 bases, there was a span of 13 bases. The germline V gene encodes CDR1 GTSNPN and CDR2 SVGIG (reference sequence). The CDR3 nucleotides read TGTGCCTGGAGTGTAGGGTCTCCGGGGTACGAGCAGTACTTC. It yields the protein CAWSVGSPGYEQYF.